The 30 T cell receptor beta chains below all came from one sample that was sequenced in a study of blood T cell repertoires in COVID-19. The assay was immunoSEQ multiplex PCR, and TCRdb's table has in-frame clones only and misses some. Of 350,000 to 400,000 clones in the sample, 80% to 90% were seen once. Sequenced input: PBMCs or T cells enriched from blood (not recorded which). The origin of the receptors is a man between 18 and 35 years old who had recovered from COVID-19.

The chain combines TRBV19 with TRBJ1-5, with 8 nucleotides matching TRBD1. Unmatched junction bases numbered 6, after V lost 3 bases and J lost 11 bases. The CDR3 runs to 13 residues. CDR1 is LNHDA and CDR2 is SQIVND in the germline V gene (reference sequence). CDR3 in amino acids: CASSIQQGGTQHF. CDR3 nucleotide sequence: TGTGCCAGTAGTATTCAACAGGGGGGCACCCAGCATTTT.

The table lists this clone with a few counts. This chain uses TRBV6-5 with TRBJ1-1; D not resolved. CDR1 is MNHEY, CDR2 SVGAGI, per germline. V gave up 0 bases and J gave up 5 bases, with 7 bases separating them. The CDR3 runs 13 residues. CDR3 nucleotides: TGTGCCAGCAGTTACTCGCGAATTACTGAAGCTTTCTTT. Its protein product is CASSYSRITEAFF.

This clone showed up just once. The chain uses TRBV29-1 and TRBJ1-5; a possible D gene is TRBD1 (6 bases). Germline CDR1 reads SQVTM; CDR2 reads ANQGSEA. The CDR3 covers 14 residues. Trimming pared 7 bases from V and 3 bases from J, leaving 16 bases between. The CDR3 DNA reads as TGCAGCGCTTCTACAGGACAGAACAATCAGCCCCAGCATTTT. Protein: CSASTGQNNQPQHF. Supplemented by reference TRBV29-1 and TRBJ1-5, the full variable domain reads SAVISQKPSRDICQRGTSLTIQCQVDSQVTMMFWYRQQPGQSLTLIATANQGSEATYESGFVIDKFPISRPNLTFSTLTVSNMSPEDSSIYLCSASTGQNNQPQHFGDGTRLSIL.

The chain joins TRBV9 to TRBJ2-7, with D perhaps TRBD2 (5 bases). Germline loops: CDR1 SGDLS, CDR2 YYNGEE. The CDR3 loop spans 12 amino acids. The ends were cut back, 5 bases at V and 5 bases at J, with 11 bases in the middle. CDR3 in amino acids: CASSGTGNEQYF. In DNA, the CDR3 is TGTGCCAGCAGTGGTACGGGAAACGAGCAGTACTTC.

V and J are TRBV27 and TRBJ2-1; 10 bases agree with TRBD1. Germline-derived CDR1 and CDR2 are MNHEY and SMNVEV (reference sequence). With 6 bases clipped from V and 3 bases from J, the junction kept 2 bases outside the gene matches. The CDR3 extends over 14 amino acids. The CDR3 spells CASSWTGGYNEQFF. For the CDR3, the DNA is TGTGCCAGCAGCTGGACAGGGGGCTACAATGAGCAGTTCTTC.

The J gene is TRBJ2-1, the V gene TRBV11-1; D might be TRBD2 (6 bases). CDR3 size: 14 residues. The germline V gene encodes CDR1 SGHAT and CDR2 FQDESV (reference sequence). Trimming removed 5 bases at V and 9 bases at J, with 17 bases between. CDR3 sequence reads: CASSGKGGPVEQFF. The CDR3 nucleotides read TGTGCCAGCAGCGGAAAAGGAGGGCCCGTTGAGCAGTTCTTC.

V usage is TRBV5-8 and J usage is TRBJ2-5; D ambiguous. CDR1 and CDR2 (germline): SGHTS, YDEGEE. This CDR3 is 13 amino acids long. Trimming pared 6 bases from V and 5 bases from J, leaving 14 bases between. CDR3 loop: CASTLQTRETQYF. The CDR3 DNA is TGTGCCAGCACCTTACAGACCCGGGAGACCCAGTACTTC.

CDR3 DNA sequence: TGTGCCAGCAGCGAGGCGGGCAGGGGGAATTCCTACGAGCAGTACTTC. Translated, it gives CASSEAGRGNSYEQYF. V and J are TRBV7-6 and TRBJ2-7, with 7 bases aligning to TRBD1. Germline V gives CDR1 SGHVS, CDR2 FNYEAQ. With 5 bases clipped from V and 1 base from J, the junction kept 11 bases outside the gene matches. The CDR3 contains 16 residues.

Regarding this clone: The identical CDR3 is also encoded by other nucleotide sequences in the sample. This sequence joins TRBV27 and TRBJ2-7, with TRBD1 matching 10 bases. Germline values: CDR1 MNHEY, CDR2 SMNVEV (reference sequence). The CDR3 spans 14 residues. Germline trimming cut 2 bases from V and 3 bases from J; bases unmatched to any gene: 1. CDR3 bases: TGTGCCAGCAGTTTAGGACAGGGGGGCTACGAGCAGTACTTC. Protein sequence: CASSLGQGGYEQYF.

The DNA for the CDR3 is TGTGCTAGTGGTTGGGCAACCTCAGGGATTCAGCCCCAGCATTTT. Protein sequence: CASGWATSGIQPQHF. The gene calls are TRBV12-5 and TRBJ1-5; perhaps TRBD1 as D (5 bases). Germline V lookup: CDR1 LGHNT, CDR2 FRNRAP. The V and J ends lost 4 bases and 6 bases respectively, with 16 bases between them. The CDR3 loop spans 15 amino acids.

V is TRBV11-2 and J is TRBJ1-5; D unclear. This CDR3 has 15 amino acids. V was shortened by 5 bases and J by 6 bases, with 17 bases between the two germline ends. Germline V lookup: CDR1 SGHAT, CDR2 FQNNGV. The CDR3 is CASSPSAARGQPQHF. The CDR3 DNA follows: TGTGCCAGCAGCCCCTCCGCGGCCCGGGGTCAGCCCCAGCATTTT.

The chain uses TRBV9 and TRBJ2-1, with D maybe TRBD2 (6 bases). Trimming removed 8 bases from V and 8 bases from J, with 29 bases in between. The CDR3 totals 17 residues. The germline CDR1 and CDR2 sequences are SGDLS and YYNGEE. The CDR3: CASNETRTKRHRDEQFF. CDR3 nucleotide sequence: TGTGCCAGTAACGAAACGAGGACTAAAAGACATAGAGATGAGCAGTTCTTC.

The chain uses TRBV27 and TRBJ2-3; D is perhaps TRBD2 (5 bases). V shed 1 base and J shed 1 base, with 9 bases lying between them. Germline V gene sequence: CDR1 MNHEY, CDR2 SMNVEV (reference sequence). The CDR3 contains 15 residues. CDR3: CASSLYRGGTDTQYF. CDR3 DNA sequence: TGTGCCAGCAGTTTATATCGGGGAGGCACAGATACGCAGTATTTT.

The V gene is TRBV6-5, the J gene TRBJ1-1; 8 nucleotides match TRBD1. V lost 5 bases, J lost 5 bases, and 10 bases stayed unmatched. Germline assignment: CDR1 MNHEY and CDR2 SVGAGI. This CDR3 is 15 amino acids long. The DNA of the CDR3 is TGTGCCAGCAGTCTCCGGGACAGGACGGGGACTGAAGCTTTCTTT. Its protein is CASSLRDRTGTEAFF.

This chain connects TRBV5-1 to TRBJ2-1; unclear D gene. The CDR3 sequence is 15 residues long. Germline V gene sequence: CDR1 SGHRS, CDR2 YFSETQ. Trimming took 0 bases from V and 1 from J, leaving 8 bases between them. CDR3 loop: CASSLGERSYNEQFF. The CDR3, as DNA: TGCGCCAGCAGCTTGGGCGAGCGATCCTACAATGAGCAGTTCTTC.

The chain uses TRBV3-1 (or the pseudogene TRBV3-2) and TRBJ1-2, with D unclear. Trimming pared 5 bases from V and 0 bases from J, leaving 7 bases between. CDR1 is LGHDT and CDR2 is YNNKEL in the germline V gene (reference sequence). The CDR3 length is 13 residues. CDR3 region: CASSAHSNYGYTF. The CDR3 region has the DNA TGTGCCAGCAGCGCGCACTCTAACTATGGCTACACCTTC.

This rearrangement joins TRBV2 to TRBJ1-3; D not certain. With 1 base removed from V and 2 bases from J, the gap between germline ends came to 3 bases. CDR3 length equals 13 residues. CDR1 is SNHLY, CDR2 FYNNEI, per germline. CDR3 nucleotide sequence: TGTGCCAGCAGTGAAGGGCCTGGAAACACCATATATTTT. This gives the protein CASSEGPGNTIYF.

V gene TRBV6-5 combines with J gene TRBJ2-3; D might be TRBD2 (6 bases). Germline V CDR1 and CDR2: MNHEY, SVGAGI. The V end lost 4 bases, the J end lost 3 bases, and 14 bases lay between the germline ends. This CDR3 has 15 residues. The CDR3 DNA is TGTGCCAGCAGTTTCTCGGGACTGAGGACAGATACGCAGTATTTT. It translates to CASSFSGLRTDTQYF.

The CDR3 region is CAWRLGQGAGRSNQPQHF. CDR3 nucleotide sequence: TGTGCCTGGAGGCTAGGACAGGGGGCAGGGAGAAGCAATCAGCCCCAGCATTTT. This chain joins TRBV30 and TRBJ1-5; TRBD1 aligns across 11 bases. The CDR3 covers 18 residues. Germline V gene sequence: CDR1 GTSNPN, CDR2 SVGIG (reference sequence). With 3 bases clipped from V and 1 base from J, the junction kept 11 bases outside the gene matches.

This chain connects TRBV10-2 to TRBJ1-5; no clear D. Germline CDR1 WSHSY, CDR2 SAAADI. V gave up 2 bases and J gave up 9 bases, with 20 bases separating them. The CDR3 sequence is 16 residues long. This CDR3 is CASSEMKGTGLRPQHF. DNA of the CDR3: TGCGCCAGCAGTGAGATGAAGGGAACTGGACTTCGGCCCCAGCATTTT.

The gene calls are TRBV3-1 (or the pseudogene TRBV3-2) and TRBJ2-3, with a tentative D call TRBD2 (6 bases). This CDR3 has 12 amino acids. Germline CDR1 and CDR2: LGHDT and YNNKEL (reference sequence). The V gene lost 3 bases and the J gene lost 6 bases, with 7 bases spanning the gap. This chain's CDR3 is CASSQGRDTQYF. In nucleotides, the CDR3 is TGTGCCAGCAGCCAGGGGAGGGATACGCAGTATTTT.

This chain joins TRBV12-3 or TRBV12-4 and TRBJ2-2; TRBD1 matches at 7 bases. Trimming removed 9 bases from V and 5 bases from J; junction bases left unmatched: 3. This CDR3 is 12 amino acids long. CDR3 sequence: CASLRGTGELFF. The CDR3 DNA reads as TGTGCCAGTCTCAGGGGGACCGGGGAGCTGTTTTTT.

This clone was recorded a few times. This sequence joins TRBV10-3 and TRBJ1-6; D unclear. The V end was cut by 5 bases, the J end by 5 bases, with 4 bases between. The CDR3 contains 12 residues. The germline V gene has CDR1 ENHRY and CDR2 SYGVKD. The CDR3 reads CAISQNNSPLHF. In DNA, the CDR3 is TGTGCCATCAGTCAAAATAATTCACCCCTCCACTTT.

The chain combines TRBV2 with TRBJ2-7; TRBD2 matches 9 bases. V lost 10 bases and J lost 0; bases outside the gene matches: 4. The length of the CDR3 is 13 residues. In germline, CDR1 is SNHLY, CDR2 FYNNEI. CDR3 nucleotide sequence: TGTGCCATCCAGCGGGAGGACTCCTACGAGCAGTACTTC. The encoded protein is CAIQREDSYEQYF.

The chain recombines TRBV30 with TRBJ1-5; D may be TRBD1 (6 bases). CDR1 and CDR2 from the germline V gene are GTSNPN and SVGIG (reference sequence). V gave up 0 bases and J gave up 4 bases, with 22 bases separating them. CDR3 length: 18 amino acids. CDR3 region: CAWSVTRGGQSRNQPQHF. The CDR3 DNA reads TGTGCCTGGAGTGTGACACGCGGTGGACAGTCCCGTAATCAGCCCCAGCATTTT.

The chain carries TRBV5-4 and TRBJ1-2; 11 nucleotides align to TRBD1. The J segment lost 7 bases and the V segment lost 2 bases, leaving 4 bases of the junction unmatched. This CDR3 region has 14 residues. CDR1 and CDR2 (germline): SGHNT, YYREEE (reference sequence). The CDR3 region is CASSFGQGASGYTF. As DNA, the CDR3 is TGTGCCAGCAGCTTCGGACAGGGGGCGAGTGGCTACACCTTC. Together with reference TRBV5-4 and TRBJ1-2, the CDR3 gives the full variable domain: ETGVTQSPTHLIKTRGQQVTLRCSSQSGHNTVSWYQQALGQGPQFIFQYYREEENGRGNFPPRFSGLQFPNYSSELNVNALELDDSALYLCASSFGQGASGYTFGSGTRLTVV.

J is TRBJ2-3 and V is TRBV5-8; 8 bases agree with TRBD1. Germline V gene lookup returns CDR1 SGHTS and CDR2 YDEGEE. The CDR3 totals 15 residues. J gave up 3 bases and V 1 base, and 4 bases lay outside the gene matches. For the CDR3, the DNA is TGTGCCAGCAGCTTGTATCGACAGGGGACAGATACGCAGTATTTT. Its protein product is CASSLYRQGTDTQYF.

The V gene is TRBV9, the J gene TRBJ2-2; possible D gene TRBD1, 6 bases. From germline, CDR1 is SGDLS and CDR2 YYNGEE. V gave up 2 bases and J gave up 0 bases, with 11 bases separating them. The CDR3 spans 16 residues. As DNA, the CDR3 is TGTGCCAGCAGCGTTCTAGGGGGTACGAACACCGGGGAGCTGTTTTTT. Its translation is CASSVLGGTNTGELFF.

DNA of the CDR3: TGTGCCAGCAGCTCGATCGCGGACACCGGGGAGCTGTTTTTT. It yields the protein CASSSIADTGELFF. The genes are TRBV5-4 and TRBJ2-2; D ambiguous. Trimming left V 3 bases short and J 3 bases short, with 9 bases between. Looked up from germline, CDR1 is SGHNT and CDR2 is YYREEE (reference sequence). CDR3 size: 14 residues.

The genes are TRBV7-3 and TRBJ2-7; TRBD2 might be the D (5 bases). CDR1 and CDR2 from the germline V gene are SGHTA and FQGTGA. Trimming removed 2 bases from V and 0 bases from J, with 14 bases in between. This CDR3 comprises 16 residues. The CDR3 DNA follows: TGTGCCAGCAGCTTATTAGGCGGGCTTAGCTCCTACGAGCAGTACTTC. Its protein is CASSLLGGLSSYEQYF. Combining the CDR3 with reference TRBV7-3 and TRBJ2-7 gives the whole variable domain GAGVSQTPSNKVTEKGKYVELRCDPISGHTALYWYRQSLGQGPEFLIYFQGTGAADDSGLPNDRFFAVRPEGSVSTLKIQRTERGDSAVYLCASSLLGGLSSYEQYFGPGTRLTVT.